Below, 25 T cell receptor beta chains from the same sample are listed, as sequenced in a study of shared clonotypes between healthy human individuals (dated by TCRdb to the early 2020s). The library came from the immunoSEQ multiplex PCR assay. Not all clones reach the TCRdb copy of this immuneACCESS table, which keeps in-frame sequences only. Checked studies attribute under half of the gap to unresolved V genes and leave the rest unexplained. The sample table holds 2 million to 3 million clones, of which 93% were seen once. The ten largest clones represent roughly 0.36% of the sample. What was sequenced was naive CD4+ T cells from PBMCs. The cell subset or site label corresponds to: CD45RA+ positively selected. All receptors derive from a man aged 18 to 30 in good health. Some clones in this sample may be carry-over from other donors' samples.

The chain combines TRBV27 with TRBJ2-1, with TRBD2 identical over 9 bases. With 3 bases clipped from V and 5 bases from J, the junction kept 5 bases outside the gene matches. This CDR3 region has 15 residues. Germline CDR1 and CDR2: MNHEY and SMNVEV (reference sequence). The DNA of the CDR3 is TGTGCCAGCAGTTTTCTGGGACTAGCCCACAATGAGCAGTTCTTC. Translating it yields CASSFLGLAHNEQFF.

The V call is TRBV6-6, the J call TRBJ1-5; no clear D. V shed 2 bases and J shed 0 bases, with 11 bases lying between them. Germline lookup yields CDR1 MNHNY and CDR2 SVGAGI (reference sequence). This CDR3 spans 16 amino acids. CDR3 nucleotide sequence: TGTGCCAGCAGTTACCCGAGTGGGAATAGCAATCAGCCCCAGCATTTT. Translation: CASSYPSGNSNQPQHF.

The chain joins TRBV28 to TRBJ1-3, with TRBD1 identical over 8 bases. This CDR3 is 18 amino acids long. V dropped 3 bases and J dropped 0; count of bases not matched to a gene: 10. The germline V gene has CDR1 MDHEN and CDR2 SYDVKM. The CDR3 region is CASSLSDRALHSGNTIYF. CDR3 bases: TGTGCCAGCAGTTTGTCGGACAGGGCATTACACTCTGGAAACACCATATATTTT. Full variable domain (remainder filled in from reference TRBV28 and TRBJ1-3): DVKVTQSSRYLVKRTGEKVFLECVQDMDHENMFWYRQDPGLGLRLIYFSYDVKMKEKGDIPEGYSVSREKKERFSLILESASTNQTSMYLCASSLSDRALHSGNTIYFGEGSWLTVV.

This sequence joins TRBV6-1 and TRBJ2-1; D is perhaps TRBD1 or TRBD2 (5 bases each). This CDR3 is 16 amino acids long. Trimming stripped 2 bases from V and 5 bases from J, with 16 bases between. The V gene's germline CDR1 is MNHNS and CDR2 SASEGT. CDR3 bases: TGTGCCAGCAGTGAAAGGGGACGGCTGGGGCACAATGAGCAGTTCTTC. Residues: CASSERGRLGHNEQFF.

The chain employs TRBV6-1 and TRBJ2-1, with D perhaps matching TRBD1 or TRBD2 (5 bases each). The germline V and J ends were trimmed by 10 bases and 1 base, with 17 bases remaining between them. The germline V gene encodes CDR1 MNHNS and CDR2 SASEGT. The CDR3 consists of 15 residues. Here the CDR3 reads CATSPGDGSYNEQFF. DNA for the CDR3: TGTGCCACCAGCCCTGGGGACGGGTCCTACAATGAGCAGTTCTTC.

This chain links TRBV5-4 with TRBJ2-3, with 9 nucleotides matching TRBD2. V lost 4 bases, J lost 5 bases, and 11 bases stayed unmatched. CDR3 length: 16 residues. Germline V gene sequence: CDR1 SGHNT, CDR2 YYREEE (reference sequence). As DNA, the CDR3 is TGTGCCAGCAGCCAGACTAGCGGAGCAGGGGGAGATACGCAGTATTTT. Protein: CASSQTSGAGGDTQYF.

This chain joins TRBV5-1 and TRBJ2-3; 12 bases are shared with TRBD2. The CDR3 is 18 residues long. J was trimmed by 4 bases and V by 1 base; bases with no gene match: 10. The germline V gene encodes CDR1 SGHRS and CDR2 YFSETQ. The CDR3 bases are TGCGCCAGCAGCTTGACGGCTAGCGGGAGGGCAGCCTCAGATACGCAGTATTTT. Its protein is CASSLTASGRAASDTQYF.

The J gene is TRBJ1-1, the V gene TRBV7-2; D is unclear. V lost 4 bases and J lost 0, with 6 bases in between. Germline V gene sequence: CDR1 SGHTA, CDR2 FQGNSA. The CDR3 consists of 13 residues. The CDR3 DNA is TGTGCCAGCAGCTCAGCCATGAACACTGAAGCTTTCTTT. Translation gives CASSSAMNTEAFF.

Remarks on this clone: The sample carries other DNA sequences with the same CDR3. J is TRBJ2-1 and V is TRBV28, with 7 bases that match TRBD2. This CDR3 spans 15 amino acids. From germline, CDR1 is MDHEN and CDR2 SYDVKM. V gave up 6 bases and J gave up 4 bases; unmatched junction bases: 9. The CDR3 bases are TGTGCCAGCAGCCTCGGGGGGTCGGGGTACAATGAGCAGTTCTTC. Translating gives CASSLGGSGYNEQFF.

The rearrangement joins TRBV19 to TRBJ2-2; D perhaps matches TRBD2 (6 bases). Trimming pared 2 bases from V and 2 bases from J, leaving 9 bases between. Germline-derived CDR1 and CDR2 are LNHDA and SQIVND (reference sequence). The CDR3 is 15 amino acids. CDR3 nucleotides: TGTGCCAGTAGTATACGGAGGGGCAACACCGGGGAGCTGTTTTTT. Amino acids: CASSIRRGNTGELFF.

The V and J genes are TRBV7-9 and TRBJ2-3; D is unresolved. The germline V and J ends were trimmed by 3 bases and 2 bases, with 9 bases remaining between them. Germline V gene sequence: CDR1 SEHNR, CDR2 FQNEAQ (reference sequence). This CDR3 is built from 14 residues. CDR3 in DNA: TGTGCCAGCAGCTTGCACAGTCTCACAGATACGCAGTATTTT. Amino acids: CASSLHSLTDTQYF.

The gene calls are TRBV6-6 and TRBJ2-7; 7 positions agree with TRBD1. Germline V gene lookup returns CDR1 MNHNY and CDR2 SVGAGI (reference sequence). This CDR3 is 13 amino acids long. V lost 6 bases, J lost 7 bases, and 9 bases stayed unmatched. CDR3 bases: TGTGCCAGCAGGCCCGACAGGGCGGGTGAGCAGTACTTC. It translates to CASRPDRAGEQYF.

V and J are TRBV2 and TRBJ1-1; D remains unclear. Germline V gene lookup returns CDR1 SNHLY and CDR2 FYNNEI. Trimming took 7 bases from V and 3 from J, leaving 6 bases between them. The CDR3 runs 11 residues. The CDR3, as DNA: TGTGCCAGCAACAGACACACTGAAGCTTTCTTT. Encoded protein: CASNRHTEAFF.

The sample holds one count of this clone. This sequence joins TRBV18 and TRBJ1-3; 9 nucleotides align to TRBD1. This CDR3 spans 17 amino acids. In germline, CDR1 is KGHSH, CDR2 LQKENI. V trimming: 5 bases; J trimming: 0 bases; junction bases outside the gene matches: 8. This CDR3 reads CASSTKTGGDSGNTIYF. The CDR3 coding sequence is TGTGCCAGCTCAACGAAGACAGGGGGAGACTCTGGAAACACCATATATTTT.

The chain carries TRBV30 and TRBJ1-2, with 8 bases identical to TRBD1. Germline V gene sequence: CDR1 GTSNPN, CDR2 SVGIG (reference sequence). The J segment lost 5 bases and the V segment lost 2 bases, leaving 16 bases of the junction unmatched. This CDR3 is built from 17 residues. CDR3 DNA: TGTGCCTGGAGTACAACCACGACTCGACAGGGGAGGTATGGCTACACCTTC. This codes for CAWSTTTTRQGRYGYTF.

The gene calls are TRBV6-6 and TRBJ2-1; D is perhaps TRBD2 (6 bases). The CDR3 is made up of 15 amino acids. CDR1 MNHNY and CDR2 SVGAGI come from the germline V gene (reference sequence). V lost 5 bases to trimming and J lost 2 bases, with 13 bases between them. CDR3 nucleotides: TGTGCCAGCAGTGGCCTAGGGGAGGCCTACAATGAGCAGTTCTTC. Protein sequence: CASSGLGEAYNEQFF.

Of note for this clone: The sample carries other DNA sequences with the same CDR3. The gene calls are TRBV5-1 and TRBJ2-2; possible D gene TRBD1, 5 bases. The V gene's germline CDR1 is SGHRS and CDR2 YFSETQ. V was trimmed by 0 bases and J by 3 bases, leaving 9 bases between them. The CDR3 has 15 residues. Here the CDR3 DNA reads TGCGCCAGCAGCTTGGCCCTAGGGGACACCGGGGAGCTGTTTTTT. Its protein is CASSLALGDTGELFF.

The rearrangement uses TRBV25-1 and TRBJ2-3; 7 bases are a match to TRBD1. In germline, CDR1 is MGHDK, CDR2 SYGVNS. The CDR3 covers 16 residues. J gave up 1 base and V 0 bases, and 4 bases lay outside the gene matches. The CDR3 sequence: CASSEYRGGGTDTQYF. Here the CDR3 DNA reads TGTGCCAGCAGTGAATACAGAGGGGGCGGCACAGATACGCAGTATTTT.

This clone occurred once. V and J are TRBV5-4 and TRBJ2-5; TRBD2 aligns across 13 bases. V dropped 4 bases and J dropped 2; count of bases not matched to a gene: 11. The CDR3 has 18 residues. Germline V gene sequence: CDR1 SGHNT, CDR2 YYREEE (reference sequence). In nucleotides, the CDR3 is TGTGCCAGCAGCCTAAAACTACTAGCGGGAGGGCCTCAAGAGACCCAGTACTTC. Translation: CASSLKLLAGGPQETQYF.

This clone was observed once. The CDR3 coding sequence is TGTGCCAGCTCCTCCACGGGTTCCTACGAGCAGTACTTC. It encodes CASSSTGSYEQYF. The rearrangement joins TRBV18 to TRBJ2-7; D is uncertain. This CDR3 is built from 13 residues. Trimming shortened V by 6 bases and J by 1 base, and 10 bases separated the two germline ends. Germline CDR1 KGHSH, CDR2 LQKENI.

The chain links TRBV5-4 to TRBJ1-3; D uncertain. V was shortened by 4 bases and J by 2 bases, with 7 bases between the two germline ends. Germline assignment: CDR1 SGHNT and CDR2 YYREEE (reference sequence). The CDR3 has 13 residues. CDR3 protein: CASSRRPGNTIYF. The CDR3 DNA is TGTGCCAGCAGCCGGAGACCTGGAAACACCATATATTTT.

The chain is built from TRBV7-2 and TRBJ2-3; a possible D gene is TRBD2 (5 bases). CDR3 length: 15 residues. Germline CDR1 SGHTA, CDR2 FQGNSA. V was trimmed by 1 base and J by 4 bases, leaving 12 bases between them. The CDR3 spells CASSLERVSADTQYF. The CDR3 coding sequence is TGTGCCAGCAGCTTAGAGAGGGTTAGCGCAGATACGCAGTATTTT.

V and J are TRBV20-1 and TRBJ1-1; D not resolved. Germline V lookup: CDR1 DFQATT, CDR2 SNEGSKA (reference sequence). This CDR3 contains 11 residues. This CDR3 is CRSVAGPEAFF. In DNA, the CDR3 is TGCCGGTCAGTGGCGGGCCCTGAAGCTTTCTTT.

The gene calls are TRBV5-4 and TRBJ2-2; TRBD2 might be the D (5 bases). V was pared by 0 bases and J by 4 bases, with 13 bases between. Germline lookup yields CDR1 SGHNT and CDR2 YYREEE (reference sequence). The CDR3 has 16 amino acids. This CDR3 is CASSLAGSAGTGELFF. In nucleotides, the CDR3 is TGTGCCAGCAGCTTGGCGGGGTCGGCGGGCACCGGGGAGCTGTTTTTT.

V and J are TRBV9 and TRBJ2-1; D may be TRBD2 (6 bases). Germline-derived CDR1 and CDR2 are SGDLS and YYNGEE. The CDR3 runs to 13 residues. The germline V and J ends were trimmed by 1 base and 12 bases, with 14 bases remaining between them. The CDR3 DNA reads TGTGCCAGCAGCGTACCGGTGGAGGGGCCGCAGTTCTTC. This translates into CASSVPVEGPQFF.